This T cell receptor (beta chain) appears in the sequencing data of a study of patients and donors after allogeneic stem cell transplantation. TCRdb fed the RT-PCR reads into MiXCR, producing one record per CDR3 protein. The sample shows around 150,000 distinct CDR3 sequences, over 30% of them seen only once. The germline V gene encodes CDR1 DFQATT and CDR2 SNEGSKA (reference sequence). V shed 1 base and J shed 6 bases, with 12 bases lying between them. The CDR3 sequence is 13 residues long. The chain employs TRBV20-1 and TRBJ1-1; no reliable D call. The sequenced sample consisted of blood, either unsorted or a sorted T cell fraction (not recorded which). The TCR sequence derives from a human donor who was either an allogeneic HSCT recipient or a stem cell or donor lymphocyte infusion donor (not recorded which). It is not recorded whose cells these are; they may come from a transplant donor. CDR3 residues: CSARGLEVAEAFF. CDR3 in DNA: TGCAGTGCTAGAGGGCTAGAGGTTGCTGAAGCTTTCTTT.